This T cell receptor (beta chain) is from a study of spatial heterogeneity in lung cancer. For the study at large: Consistently, beta-chain sequences turned up in larger numbers than alpha-chain sequences did. Study results and limitations: Blood carried ubiquitous expanded tumor TCRs more at resection than follow-up.

Stated time point: sample taken at primary tumor resection. Sequencing was performed on whole RNA extracted from tumor and nontumor lung tissue, or from frozen PBMC, and the material was left unsorted. This clonotype was found many times. Antigen: not known. V lost 1 base to trimming and J lost 0 bases, with 9 bases between them. The CDR3 contains 14 residues. Germline loops: CDR1 SQVTM, CDR2 ANQGSEA. Unique molecular identifiers tagged every individual TCR cDNA molecule. TCRdb itself ran the 5' RACE reads through MiXCR, one entry per CDR3 protein. This table has about 82,000 distinct CDR3 sequences, about 12% appearing once.

This sequence originates from a male donor with early-stage non-small cell lung cancer. Material: PBMCs, obtained at surgery. The chain carries TRBV29-1 and TRBJ1-2; no reliable D call. This CDR3 reads CSVEGGQANYGYTF. The CDR3 bases are TGCAGCGTTGAAGGAGGCCAGGCTAACTATGGCTACACCTTC. Full variable domain (missing parts from reference TRBV29-1 and TRBJ1-2): SAVISQKPSRDICQRGTSLTIQCQVDSQVTMMFWYRQQPGQSLTLIATANQGSEATYESGFVIDKFPISRPNLTFSTLTVSNMSPEDSSIYLCSVEGGQANYGYTFGSGTRLTVV.